This entry describes one T cell receptor beta chain. What it recognizes is unknown. This CDR3 comprises 16 residues. The V and J ends lost 1 base and 4 bases respectively, with 13 bases between them. Germline CDR1 reads SGHAT; CDR2 reads FQNNGV. Amplifying from RNA transcripts, the study obtained TCR beta CDR3 regions. HTBI-primed RT-PCR formed the first round, and a multiplex PCR formed the second. TCRdb called the multiplex PCR reads again in MiXCR, with one record for every CDR3 protein. The sample yields 260,000 or so distinct CDR3 sequences, around 50% seen once. This record belongs to a study of Graves' ophthalmopathy and Graves' hyperthyroidism. Looking at the study overall: The authors collected peripheral blood at initial diagnosis, before any treatment. Whole-study findings and limits: At 70.59% sensitivity and approximately 74% specificity, the model predicted progression of the ophthalmopathy.

Patients with other autoimmune diseases, uncontrolled infections, pregnancy or lactation were excluded. The chain joins TRBV11-2 to TRBJ2-2; either TRBD1 or TRBD2 may fit D (6 bases each). The sequence was obtained from an adult man with Graves' ophthalmopathy. Sequenced material: peripheral blood. The CDR3 loop reads CASSLVGGWSTGELFF. The CDR3 DNA is TGTGCCAGCAGCTTAGTCGGGGGCTGGAGCACCGGGGAGCTGTTTTTT.